Each of the 19 T cell receptor beta chains below was sequenced from the same sample in a study of blood T cell repertoires in COVID-19. Repertoires were generated with immunoSEQ multiplex PCR, while TCRdb's copy carries only in-frame clones and drops some. The sample lists over 300,000 clones, about 90% occurring once. Sequencing was done on a sample of peripheral blood. These receptor sequences come from a man aged 18 to 30 with active or convalescent COVID-19.

The chain has TRBV5-1 and TRBJ2-1; the D gene is possibly TRBD2 (6 bases). The CDR3 has 13 amino acids. Germline V gene lookup returns CDR1 SGHRS and CDR2 YFSETQ. V was pared by 3 bases and J by 9 bases, with 13 bases between. CDR3 in amino acids: CASSWGTEGEQFF. The CDR3 coding sequence is TGCGCCAGCAGCTGGGGGACGGAGGGTGAGCAGTTCTTC.

This chain uses TRBV5-1 with TRBJ1-1; D remains ambiguous. CDR1 and CDR2 (germline): SGHRS, YFSETQ. CDR3 length: 12 amino acids. The V gene lost 0 bases and the J gene lost 11 bases, with 11 bases spanning the gap. CDR3 sequence reads: CASSLDGFGAFF. The CDR3 DNA is TGCGCCAGCAGCTTGGATGGGTTCGGGGCTTTCTTT. Together with reference TRBV5-1 and TRBJ1-1, the CDR3 gives the full variable domain: KAGVTQTPRYLIKTRGQQVTLSCSPISGHRSVSWYQQTPGQGLQFLFEYFSETQRNKGNFPGRFSGRQFSNSRSEMNVSTLELGDSALYLCASSLDGFGAFFGQGTRLTVV.

The chain carries TRBV10-3 and TRBJ2-1; 8 bases agree with TRBD2. The CDR3 loop spans 15 amino acids. The J segment lost 0 bases and the V segment lost 4 bases, leaving 2 bases of the junction unmatched. Germline V gives CDR1 ENHRY, CDR2 SYGVKD. The chain's CDR3 is CAISASGSSYNEQFF. The CDR3 coding sequence is TGTGCCATCAGTGCAAGCGGGAGCTCCTACAATGAGCAGTTCTTC.

This chain's CDR3 is CASSSAGWSNYGYTF. The CDR3 DNA is TGTGCCAGCAGCTCCGCAGGGTGGTCTAACTATGGCTACACCTTC. The genes are TRBV7-6 and TRBJ1-2; D is possibly TRBD1 (5 bases). Germline CDR1 reads SGHVS; CDR2 reads FNYEAQ. The CDR3 covers 15 residues. V was clipped by 4 bases and J by 0 bases, with 12 bases between them.

V usage is TRBV21-1 and J usage is TRBJ1-1. TRBV21-1 is a pseudogene segment. The CDR3 covers 11 residues. The CDR3 protein is CASSRSREAFF. The CDR3 DNA follows: TGTGCCAGCAGCAGGTCACGGGAAGCTTTCTTT.

Turning to this clone: Other DNA sequences of this sample code for an identical CDR3. The chain combines TRBV5-4 with TRBJ2-1; 8 bases agree with TRBD2. This CDR3 is built from 15 residues. J gave up 0 bases and V 4 bases, and 3 bases lay outside the gene matches. Germline V gives CDR1 SGHNT, CDR2 YYREEE (reference sequence). DNA of the CDR3: TGTGCCAGCAGCCCCAGCGGGAGCTCCTACAATGAGCAGTTCTTC. Its translation is CASSPSGSSYNEQFF.

The genes are TRBV4-2 and TRBJ2-5; 11 bases align to TRBD2. V dropped 4 bases and J dropped 0; count of bases not matched to a gene: 7. CDR1 is LGHNA and CDR2 is YNFKEQ in the germline V gene. This CDR3 has 17 residues. CDR3: CASSPELTSGNQETQYF. The CDR3 DNA reads as TGTGCCAGCAGCCCAGAATTGACTAGCGGGAACCAAGAGACCCAGTACTTC.

This chain connects TRBV9 to TRBJ2-3; TRBD2 might be the D (5 bases). V was pared by 0 bases and J by 5 bases, with 13 bases between. Germline CDR1 reads SGDLS; CDR2 reads YYNGEE. The CDR3 has 15 residues. Here the CDR3 reads CASSVEDLQRDTQYF. In DNA form, the CDR3 reads TGTGCCAGCAGCGTAGAGGACTTACAAAGAGATACGCAGTATTTT.

On this clone: Other DNA sequences in the sample encode the same CDR3. The chain couples TRBV7-9 to TRBJ1-1; TRBD1 matches at 7 bases. The CDR3 has 14 amino acids. J lost 1 base, V lost 1 base, and 0 bases had no gene match. Germline V gene sequence: CDR1 SEHNR, CDR2 FQNEAQ (reference sequence). The CDR3 spells CASSLGQGNTEAFF. The CDR3 DNA reads TGTGCCAGCAGCTTAGGACAGGGGAACACTGAAGCTTTCTTT. Full variable domain (outside the CDR3, taken from reference TRBV7-9 and TRBJ1-1): DTGVSQNPRHKITKRGQNVTFRCDPISEHNRLYWYRQTLGQGPEFLTYFQNEAQLEKSRLLSDRFSAERPKGSFSTLEIQRTEQGDSAMYLCASSLGQGNTEAFFGQGTRLTVV.

The rearrangement joins TRBV3-1 (or the pseudogene TRBV3-2) to TRBJ2-7, with D tentatively TRBD1 (6 bases). The CDR3 is 13 residues long. The V and J ends lost 2 bases and 6 bases respectively, with 11 bases between them. Germline V CDR1 and CDR2: LGHDT, YNNKEL (reference sequence). CDR3 coding DNA: TGTGCCAGCAGCCAATTCCAGGGGACCGAGCAGTACTTC. Its protein product is CASSQFQGTEQYF.

The rearrangement uses TRBV10-3 and TRBJ1-5, with 8 nucleotides matching TRBD1. Germline V gene sequence: CDR1 ENHRY, CDR2 SYGVKD. V was pared by 7 bases and J by 2 bases, with 4 bases of the junction left unmatched. The CDR3 totals 14 residues. This chain's CDR3 is CAIKQGAGNQPQHF. CDR3 sequence (DNA): TGTGCCATCAAGCAGGGGGCAGGCAATCAGCCCCAGCATTTT.

This sequence joins TRBV7-8 and TRBJ2-7; 8 positions agree with TRBD1. This CDR3 has 16 amino acids. From germline, CDR1 is SGHVS and CDR2 FQNEAQ. The junction had 9 bases not matched to a gene; V was cut back by 4 bases and J by 1 base. Written as DNA, the CDR3 is TGTGCCAGCAGCTCCGAGGCCCAGGGGGCGTCCTACGAGCAGTACTTC. Protein sequence: CASSSEAQGASYEQYF.

This sequence joins TRBV4-1 and TRBJ1-1; unclear D gene. This CDR3 is built from 14 residues. In germline, CDR1 is MGHRA, CDR2 YSYEKL. Trimming left V 2 bases short and J 8 bases short, with 15 bases between. The CDR3 is CASSQKPGDAEAFF. The CDR3 DNA sequence: TGCGCCAGCAGCCAAAAACCCGGTGATGCGGAAGCTTTCTTT.

This rearrangement joins TRBV6-2 or TRBV6-3 to TRBJ2-7; D gene uncertain. Trimming stripped 4 bases from V and 9 bases from J, with 22 bases between. This CDR3 is built from 15 residues. CDR1 and CDR2 (germline): MNHEY, SVGEGT. The CDR3 is CASSLDPARWAVQYF. CDR3 in DNA: TGTGCCAGCAGTTTGGATCCCGCACGGTGGGCCGTGCAGTACTTC.

This chain connects TRBV6-2 or TRBV6-3 to TRBJ1-5; TRBD1 agrees at 9 bases. CDR3 length equals 20 residues. From germline, CDR1 is MNHEY and CDR2 SVGEGT. V dropped 2 bases and J dropped 2; count of bases not matched to a gene: 16. The CDR3 is CASSYKPGQGIGVGNQPQHF. Here the CDR3 DNA reads TGTGCCAGCAGTTACAAACCGGGACAGGGAATCGGAGTAGGCAATCAGCCCCAGCATTTT.

The chain employs TRBV7-3 and TRBJ2-1, with 7 bases lining up with TRBD2. The junction had 8 bases not matched to a gene; V was cut back by 1 base and J by 5 bases. The germline V gene encodes CDR1 SGHTA and CDR2 FQGTGA. This CDR3 has 16 residues. The CDR3 loop reads CASSLMGGPRDNEQFF. The DNA of the CDR3 is TGTGCCAGCAGCTTAATGGGAGGGCCACGGGACAATGAGCAGTTCTTC.

This clone has a handful of counts. J is TRBJ1-5 and V is TRBV10-2, with D tentatively TRBD1 (5 bases). V dropped 6 bases and J dropped 0 bases, with 12 bases sitting between them. This CDR3 is 15 amino acids long. Germline values: CDR1 WSHSY, CDR2 SAAADI. CDR3 nucleotide sequence: TGCGCCAGCAGCCAGGGTTTTTATAGCAATCAGCCCCAGCATTTT. Its protein product is CASSQGFYSNQPQHF.

The chain combines TRBV28 with TRBJ1-6; D not certain. This CDR3 is built from 15 residues. The V end lost 1 base, the J end lost 5 bases, and 9 bases lay between the germline ends. CDR1 and CDR2 (germline): MDHEN, SYDVKM. For the CDR3, the DNA is TGTGCCAGCAGTTTATTGGGCCGAGATAATTCACCCCTCCACTTT. This translates into CASSLLGRDNSPLHF.

The chain combines TRBV11-2 with TRBJ2-7; D perhaps matches TRBD2 (5 bases). Germline-derived CDR1 and CDR2 are SGHAT and FQNNGV. Trimming cost V 4 bases and J 6 bases, with 13 bases left between them. The CDR3 runs 13 residues. The DNA for the CDR3 is TGTGCCAGCAGCTCCCGGGGTCCCTCCGAGCAGTACTTC. It codes for CASSSRGPSEQYF. The entire variable domain, with the rest obtained from reference TRBV11-2 and TRBJ2-7, is as follows: EAGVAQSPRYKIIEKRQSVAFWCNPISGHATLYWYQQILGQGPKLLIQFQNNGVVDDSQLPKDRFSAERLKGVDSTLKIQPAKLEDSAVYLCASSSRGPSEQYFGPGTRLTVT.